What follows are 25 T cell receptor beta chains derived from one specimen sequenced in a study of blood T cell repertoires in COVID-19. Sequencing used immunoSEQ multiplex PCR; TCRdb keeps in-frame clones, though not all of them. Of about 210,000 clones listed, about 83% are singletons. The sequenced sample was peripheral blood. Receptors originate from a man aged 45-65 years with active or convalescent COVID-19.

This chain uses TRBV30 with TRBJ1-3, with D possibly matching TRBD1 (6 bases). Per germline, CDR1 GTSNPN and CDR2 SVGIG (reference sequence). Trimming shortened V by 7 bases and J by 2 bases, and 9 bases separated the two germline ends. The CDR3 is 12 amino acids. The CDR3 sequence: CASTGTGNTIYF. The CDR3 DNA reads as TGTGCCTCAACAGGGACTGGAAACACCATATATTTT.

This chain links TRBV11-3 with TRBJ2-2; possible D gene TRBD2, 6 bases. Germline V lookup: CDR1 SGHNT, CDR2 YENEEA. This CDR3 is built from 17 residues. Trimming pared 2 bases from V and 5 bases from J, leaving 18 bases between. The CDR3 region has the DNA TGTGCCAGCAGCTTAAGTCCGGTAGCGGCGGGTACCGGGGAGCTGTTTTTT. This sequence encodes CASSLSPVAAGTGELFF. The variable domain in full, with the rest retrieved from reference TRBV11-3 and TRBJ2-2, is EAGVVQSPRYKIIEKKQPVAFWCNPISGHNTLYWYLQNLGQGPELLIRYENEEAVDDSQLPKDRFSAERLKGVDSTLKIQPAELGDSAVYLCASSLSPVAAGTGELFFGEGSRLTVL.

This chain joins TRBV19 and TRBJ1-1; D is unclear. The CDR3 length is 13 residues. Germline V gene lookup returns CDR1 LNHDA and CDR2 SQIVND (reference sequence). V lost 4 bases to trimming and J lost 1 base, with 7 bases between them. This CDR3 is CASSREQNTEAFF. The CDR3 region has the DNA TGTGCCAGTAGTAGGGAGCAGAACACTGAAGCTTTCTTT.

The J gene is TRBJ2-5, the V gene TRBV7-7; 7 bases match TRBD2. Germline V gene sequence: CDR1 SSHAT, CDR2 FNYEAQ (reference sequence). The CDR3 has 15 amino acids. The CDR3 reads CATPELAEEGETQYF. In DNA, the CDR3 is TGTGCTACCCCCGAGCTAGCGGAGGAAGGAGAGACCCAGTACTTC.

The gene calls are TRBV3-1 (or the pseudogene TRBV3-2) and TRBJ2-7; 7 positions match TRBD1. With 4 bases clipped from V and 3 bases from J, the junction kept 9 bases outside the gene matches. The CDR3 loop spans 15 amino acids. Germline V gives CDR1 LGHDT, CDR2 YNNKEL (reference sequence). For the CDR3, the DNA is TGTGCCAGCAGCCGAAAACAGGGGAATAACTACGAGCAGTACTTC. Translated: CASSRKQGNNYEQYF.

The CDR3 sequence is CASSLGPGGLGELFF. CDR3 nucleotide sequence: TGTGCCAGCAGCTTAGGGCCAGGGGGCCTCGGGGAGCTGTTTTTT. The genes are TRBV11-3 and TRBJ2-2; 8 bases agree with TRBD1. The CDR3 totals 15 residues. Germline V lookup: CDR1 SGHNT, CDR2 YENEEA. Germline trimming cut 1 base from V and 7 bases from J; bases unmatched to any gene: 5. Full variable domain (rest looked up from reference TRBV11-3 and TRBJ2-2): EAGVVQSPRYKIIEKKQPVAFWCNPISGHNTLYWYLQNLGQGPELLIRYENEEAVDDSQLPKDRFSAERLKGVDSTLKIQPAELGDSAVYLCASSLGPGGLGELFFGEGSRLTVL.

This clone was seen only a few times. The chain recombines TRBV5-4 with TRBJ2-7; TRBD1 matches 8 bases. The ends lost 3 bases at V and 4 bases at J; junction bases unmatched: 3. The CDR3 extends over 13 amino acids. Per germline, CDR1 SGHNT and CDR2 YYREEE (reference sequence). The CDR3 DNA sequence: TGTGCCAGCAGCTGGGACAGGTCTTACGAGCAGTACTTC. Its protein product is CASSWDRSYEQYF.

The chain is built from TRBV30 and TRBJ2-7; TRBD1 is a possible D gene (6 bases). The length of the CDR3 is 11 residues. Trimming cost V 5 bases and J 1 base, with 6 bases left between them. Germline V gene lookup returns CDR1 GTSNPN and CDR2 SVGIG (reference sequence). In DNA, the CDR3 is TGTGCCTGGGGACAGTCCTACGAGCAGTACTTC. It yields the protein CAWGQSYEQYF. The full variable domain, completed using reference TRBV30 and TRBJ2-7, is SQTIHQWPATLVQPVGSPLSLECTVEGTSNPNLYWYRQAAGRGLQLLFYSVGIGQISSEVPQNLSASRPQDRQFILSSKKLLLSDSGFYLCAWGQSYEQYFGPGTRLTVT.

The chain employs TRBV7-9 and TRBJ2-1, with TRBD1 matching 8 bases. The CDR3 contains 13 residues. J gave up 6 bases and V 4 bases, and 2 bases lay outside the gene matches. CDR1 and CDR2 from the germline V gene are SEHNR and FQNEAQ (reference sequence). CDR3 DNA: TGTGCCAGCAGCTGGACAGGGATCAATGAGCAGTTCTTC. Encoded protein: CASSWTGINEQFF. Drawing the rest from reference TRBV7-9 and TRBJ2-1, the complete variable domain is DTGVSQNPRHKITKRGQNVTFRCDPISEHNRLYWYRQTLGQGPEFLTYFQNEAQLEKSRLLSDRFSAERPKGSFSTLEIQRTEQGDSAMYLCASSWTGINEQFFGPGTRLTVL.

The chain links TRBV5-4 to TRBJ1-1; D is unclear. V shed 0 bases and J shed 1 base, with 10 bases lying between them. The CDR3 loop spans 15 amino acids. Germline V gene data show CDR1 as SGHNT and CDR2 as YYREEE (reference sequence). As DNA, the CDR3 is TGTGCCAGCAGCTTGGCCTTAGGAGAGAACACTGAAGCTTTCTTT. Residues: CASSLALGENTEAFF.

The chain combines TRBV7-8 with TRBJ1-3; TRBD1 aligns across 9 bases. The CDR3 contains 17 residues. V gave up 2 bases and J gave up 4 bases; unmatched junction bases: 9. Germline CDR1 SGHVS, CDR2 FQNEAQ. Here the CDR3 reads CASSLNTGGKGGNTIYF. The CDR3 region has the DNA TGTGCCAGCAGCTTAAATACAGGGGGCAAGGGGGGAAACACCATATATTTT.

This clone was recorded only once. The CDR3 here is CASKQGAERSEAFF. DNA for the CDR3: TGTGCCAGTAAACAGGGGGCGGAGAGGAGTGAAGCTTTCTTT. The chain employs TRBV19 and TRBJ1-1; TRBD1 matches 9 bases. CDR3 length: 14 amino acids. J gave up 7 bases and V 7 bases, and 10 bases lay outside the gene matches. CDR1 and CDR2 from the germline V gene are LNHDA and SQIVND (reference sequence).

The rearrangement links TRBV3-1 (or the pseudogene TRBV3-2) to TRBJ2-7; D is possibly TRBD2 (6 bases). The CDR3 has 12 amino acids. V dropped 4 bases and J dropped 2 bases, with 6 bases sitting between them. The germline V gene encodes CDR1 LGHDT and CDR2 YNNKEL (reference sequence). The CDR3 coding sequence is TGTGCCAGCAGCCGCGGGGCCTACGAGCAGTACTTC. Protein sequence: CASSRGAYEQYF.

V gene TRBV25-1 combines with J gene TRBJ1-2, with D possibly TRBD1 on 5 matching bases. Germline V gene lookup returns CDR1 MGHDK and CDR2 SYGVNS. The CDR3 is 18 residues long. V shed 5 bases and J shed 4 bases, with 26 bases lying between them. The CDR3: CASSQESRAGNWGYGYTF. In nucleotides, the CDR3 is TGTGCCAGCAGTCAAGAGTCCAGGGCTGGGAACTGGGGCTATGGCTACACCTTC.

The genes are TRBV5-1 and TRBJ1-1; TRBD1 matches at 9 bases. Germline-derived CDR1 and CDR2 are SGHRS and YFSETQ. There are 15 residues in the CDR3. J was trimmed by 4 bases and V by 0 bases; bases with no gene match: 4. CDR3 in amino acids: CASSLEGQGATEAFF. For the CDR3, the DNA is TGCGCCAGCAGCTTGGAGGGACAGGGTGCCACTGAAGCTTTCTTT.

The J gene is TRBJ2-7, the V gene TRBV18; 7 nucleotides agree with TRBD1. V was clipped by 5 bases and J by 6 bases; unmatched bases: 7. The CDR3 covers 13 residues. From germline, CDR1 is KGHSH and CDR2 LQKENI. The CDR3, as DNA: TGTGCCAGCTCAACAGACAGGGCCAGCGAGCAGTACTTC. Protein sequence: CASSTDRASEQYF. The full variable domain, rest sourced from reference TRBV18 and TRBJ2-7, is NAGVMQNPRHLVRRRGQEARLRCSPMKGHSHVYWYRQLPEEGLKFMVYLQKENIIDESGMPKERFSAEFPKEGPSILRIQQVVRGDSAAYFCASSTDRASEQYFGPGTRLTVT.

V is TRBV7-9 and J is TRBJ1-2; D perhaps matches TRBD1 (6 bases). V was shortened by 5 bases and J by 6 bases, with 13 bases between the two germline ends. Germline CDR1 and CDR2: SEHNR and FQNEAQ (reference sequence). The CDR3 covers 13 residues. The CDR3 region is CASSVLQGHGYTF. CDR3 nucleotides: TGTGCCAGCAGCGTTCTACAGGGCCATGGCTACACCTTC.

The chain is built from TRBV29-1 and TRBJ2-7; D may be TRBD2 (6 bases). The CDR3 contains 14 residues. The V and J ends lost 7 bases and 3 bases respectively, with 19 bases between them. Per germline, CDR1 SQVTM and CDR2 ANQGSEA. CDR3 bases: TGCAGCGCCTTCACTCGGGAGAAAAGCTACGAGCAGTACTTC. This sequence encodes CSAFTREKSYEQYF.

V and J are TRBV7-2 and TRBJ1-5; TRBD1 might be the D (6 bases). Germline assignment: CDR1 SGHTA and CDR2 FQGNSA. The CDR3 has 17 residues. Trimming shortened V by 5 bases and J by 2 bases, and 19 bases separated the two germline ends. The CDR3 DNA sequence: TGTGCCAGCAGCCTAGGGGGGGGCTCTAGGGGCAATCAGCCCCAGCATTTT. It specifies CASSLGGGSRGNQPQHF.

The CDR3: CASSTSTGYNEKLFF. CDR3 nucleotides: TGTGCCAGCAGCACATCGACAGGTTATAATGAAAAACTGTTTTTT. This sequence joins TRBV7-2 and TRBJ1-4; a possible D gene is TRBD1 (6 bases). This CDR3 is built from 15 residues. The V end lost 5 bases, the J end lost 4 bases, and 14 bases lay between the germline ends. Germline V gene data show CDR1 as SGHTA and CDR2 as FQGNSA.

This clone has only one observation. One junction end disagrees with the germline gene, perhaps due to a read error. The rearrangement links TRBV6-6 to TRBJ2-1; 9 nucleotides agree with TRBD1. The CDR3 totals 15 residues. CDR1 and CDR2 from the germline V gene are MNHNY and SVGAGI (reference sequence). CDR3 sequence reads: CACSGGTGYYNEQFF. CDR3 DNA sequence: TGTGCCTGCAGTGGCGGGACAGGGTATTACAATGAGCAGTTCTTC.

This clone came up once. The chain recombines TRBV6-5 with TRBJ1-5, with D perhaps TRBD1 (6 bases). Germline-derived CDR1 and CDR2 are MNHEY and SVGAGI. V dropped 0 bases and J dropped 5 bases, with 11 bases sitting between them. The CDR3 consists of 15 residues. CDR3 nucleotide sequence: TGTGCCAGCAGTTACTCGGGGGGGGCCGATCAGCCCCAGCATTTT. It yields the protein CASSYSGGADQPQHF.

The CDR3 DNA reads as TGTGCCAGCAGCCGGGCGGGCGGGGTTAGAGATACGCAGTATTTT. It specifies CASSRAGGVRDTQYF. The chain has TRBV6-5 and TRBJ2-3, with D possibly being TRBD2 (6 bases). V was pared by 6 bases and J by 5 bases, with 18 bases between. Looked up from germline, CDR1 is MNHEY and CDR2 is SVGAGI. There are 15 residues in the CDR3.

This CDR3 reads CASSLALASYEQYF. DNA for the CDR3: TGTGCCAGCAGCTTAGCGTTGGCCTCCTACGAGCAGTACTTC. The chain is built from TRBV5-6 and TRBJ2-7, with D uncertain. The germline V gene encodes CDR1 SGHDT and CDR2 YYEEEE. Trimming removed 2 bases at V and 0 bases at J, with 9 bases between. The CDR3 is 14 amino acids.

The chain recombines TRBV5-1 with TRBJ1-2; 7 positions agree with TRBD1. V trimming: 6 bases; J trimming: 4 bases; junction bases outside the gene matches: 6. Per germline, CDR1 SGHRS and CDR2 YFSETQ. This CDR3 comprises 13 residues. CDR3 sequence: CASTIQGTYGYTF. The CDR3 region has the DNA TGCGCCAGCACTATACAGGGGACCTATGGCTACACCTTC.